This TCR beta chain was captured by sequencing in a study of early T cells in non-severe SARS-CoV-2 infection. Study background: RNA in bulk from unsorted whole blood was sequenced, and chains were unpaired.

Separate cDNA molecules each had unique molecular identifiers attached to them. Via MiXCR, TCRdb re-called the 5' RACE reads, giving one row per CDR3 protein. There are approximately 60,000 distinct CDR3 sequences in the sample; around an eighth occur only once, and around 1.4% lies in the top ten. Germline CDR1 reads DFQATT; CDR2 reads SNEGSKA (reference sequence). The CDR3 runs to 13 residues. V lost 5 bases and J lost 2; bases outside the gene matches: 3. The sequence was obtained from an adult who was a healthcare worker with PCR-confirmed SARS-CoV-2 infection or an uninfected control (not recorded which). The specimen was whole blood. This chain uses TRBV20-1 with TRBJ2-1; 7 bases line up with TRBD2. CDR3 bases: TGCAGTGCTCGGAGCGGGGCCTACAATGAGCAGTTCTTC. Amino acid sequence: CSARSGAYNEQFF.